This T cell receptor (beta chain) was documented in a study of shared clonotypes between healthy human individuals. Turning to the study itself: Researchers drew samples from two women and a few men aged 18 to 49.

The authors ran unsorted PBMC replicate PCRs on 300 ng DNA, around 33,000 T cell genomes. This table comes from immunoSEQ multiplex PCR, and its TCRdb copy is limited to in-frame clones, with some not included. This sample yields 400,000 to 600,000 clones, of which nearly 80% are seen a single time; around 12% belongs to the top ten. HIV-negative, healthy adults without recent acute infections or vaccinations were the donors. The germline gives CDR1 SEHNR, CDR2 FQNEAQ (reference sequence). V shed 4 bases and J 8 bases; nucleotides not matched to a gene: 5. The CDR3 runs 13 residues. Turning to this clone: The target antigen is unknown.

Study conclusions and caveats: Only blood was sampled; tissue repertoires likely differ.

V gene TRBV7-9 combines with J gene TRBJ2-1, with TRBD2 identical over 7 bases. The source material was PBMCs. The sequence derives from a woman in her thirties or forties in good health. Some clones in this sample may be carry-over from other donors' samples. Here the CDR3 reads CASSWGGADEQFF. Here the CDR3 DNA reads TGTGCCAGCAGCTGGGGAGGGGCCGATGAGCAGTTCTTC. The full variable domain, its missing parts supplied by reference TRBV7-9 and TRBJ2-1, is DTGVSQNPRHKITKRGQNVTFRCDPISEHNRLYWYRQTLGQGPEFLTYFQNEAQLEKSRLLSDRFSAERPKGSFSTLEIQRTEQGDSAMYLCASSWGGADEQFFGPGTRLTVL.